This TCR beta chain was recovered during a study of T cells after yellow fever vaccination. TCRdb recomputed calls from the 5' RACE reads with MiXCR, one row per CDR3 protein. The sample includes under 600,000 distinct CDR3 sequences, roughly 12% of them seen just once. This clonotype was detected a few times. The antigen is not known. Findings and limits, study-wide: Subsequent booster samples again held most clones from primary vaccination (around 96% CD4, about 90% CD8). There was a small share of clonotypes that showed up in both the CD4 and CD8 compartments.

The TCR was taken from a man aged 30 to 45 who received the YFV17D yellow fever vaccine. The source was PBMCs, collected on the day of the yellow fever booster vaccination.

The CDR3, as DNA: TGTGCCAGCAGAAAGGGGGCGGGACAGGGTGGCACAGATACGCAGTATTTT. It encodes CASRKGAGQGGTDTQYF. V gene TRBV11-2 combines with J gene TRBJ2-3; 9 nucleotides line up with TRBD1. J lost 1 base, V lost 6 bases, and 11 bases had no gene match. This CDR3 has 17 residues. Germline values: CDR1 SGHAT, CDR2 FQNNGV.